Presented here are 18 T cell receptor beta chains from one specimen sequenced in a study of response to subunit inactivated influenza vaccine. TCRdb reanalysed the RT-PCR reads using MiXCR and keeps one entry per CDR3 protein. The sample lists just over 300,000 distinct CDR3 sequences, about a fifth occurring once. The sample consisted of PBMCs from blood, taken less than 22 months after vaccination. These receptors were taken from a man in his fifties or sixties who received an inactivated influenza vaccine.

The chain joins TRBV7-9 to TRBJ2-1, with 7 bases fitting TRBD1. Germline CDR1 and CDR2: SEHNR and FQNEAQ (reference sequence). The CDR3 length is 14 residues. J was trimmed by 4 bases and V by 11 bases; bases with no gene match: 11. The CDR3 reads CAFPKGARYNEQFF. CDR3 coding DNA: TGTGCCTTCCCCAAGGGGGCGCGGTACAATGAGCAGTTCTTC.

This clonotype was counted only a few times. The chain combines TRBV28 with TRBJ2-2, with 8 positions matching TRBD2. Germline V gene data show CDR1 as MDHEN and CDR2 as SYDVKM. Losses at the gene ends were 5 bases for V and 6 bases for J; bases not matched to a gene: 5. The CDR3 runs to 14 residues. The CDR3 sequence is CASSGTRQAGELFF. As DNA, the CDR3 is TGTGCCAGCAGTGGGACTAGGCAAGCCGGGGAGCTGTTTTTT.

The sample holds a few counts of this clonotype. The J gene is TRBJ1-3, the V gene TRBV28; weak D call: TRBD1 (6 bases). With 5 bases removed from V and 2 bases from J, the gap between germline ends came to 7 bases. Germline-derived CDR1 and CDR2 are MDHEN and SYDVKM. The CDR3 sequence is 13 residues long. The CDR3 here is CASSRDTGNTIYF. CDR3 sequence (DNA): TGTGCCAGCAGTAGGGACACTGGAAACACCATATATTTT.

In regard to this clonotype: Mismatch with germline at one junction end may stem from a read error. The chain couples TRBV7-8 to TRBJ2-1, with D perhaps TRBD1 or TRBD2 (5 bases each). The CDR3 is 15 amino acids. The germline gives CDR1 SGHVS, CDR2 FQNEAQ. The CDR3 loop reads CASSPLYGTYHEQFF. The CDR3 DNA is TGTGCCAGCAGCCCGCTTTACGGGACCTACCATGAGCAGTTCTTC.

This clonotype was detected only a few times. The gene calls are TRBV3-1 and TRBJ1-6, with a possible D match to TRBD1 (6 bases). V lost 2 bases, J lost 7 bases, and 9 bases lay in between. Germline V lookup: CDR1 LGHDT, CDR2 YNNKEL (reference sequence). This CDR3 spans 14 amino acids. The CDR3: CASSQIQGNSPLHF. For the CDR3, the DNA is TGTGCCAGCAGCCAAATACAGGGAAATTCACCCCTCCACTTT.

Here the CDR3 DNA reads TGTGCCAGCAGTTTGAACTCGGGACAGGGGTTCACTGAAGCTTTCTTT. It yields the protein CASSLNSGQGFTEAFF. V usage is TRBV12-3 or TRBV12-4 and J usage is TRBJ1-1, with 10 bases identical to TRBD1. V lost 3 bases, J lost 4 bases, and 8 bases stayed unmatched. The CDR3 spans 16 residues.

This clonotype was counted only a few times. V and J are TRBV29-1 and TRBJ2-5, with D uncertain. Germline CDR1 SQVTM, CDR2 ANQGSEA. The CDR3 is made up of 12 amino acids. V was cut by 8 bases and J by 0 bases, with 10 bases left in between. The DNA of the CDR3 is TGCAGCTCGCGACTGAACCAAGAGACCCAGTACTTC. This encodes CSSRLNQETQYF.

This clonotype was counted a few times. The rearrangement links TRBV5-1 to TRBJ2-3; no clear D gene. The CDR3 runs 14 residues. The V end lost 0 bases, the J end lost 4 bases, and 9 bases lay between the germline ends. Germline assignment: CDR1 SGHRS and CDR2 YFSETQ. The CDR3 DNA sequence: TGCGCCAGCAGCTTGGAATTGAGTTCAGATACGCAGTATTTT. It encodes CASSLELSSDTQYF. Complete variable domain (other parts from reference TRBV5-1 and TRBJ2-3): KAGVTQTPRYLIKTRGQQVTLSCSPISGHRSVSWYQQTPGQGLQFLFEYFSETQRNKGNFPGRFSGRQFSNSRSEMNVSTLELGDSALYLCASSLELSSDTQYFGPGTRLTVL.

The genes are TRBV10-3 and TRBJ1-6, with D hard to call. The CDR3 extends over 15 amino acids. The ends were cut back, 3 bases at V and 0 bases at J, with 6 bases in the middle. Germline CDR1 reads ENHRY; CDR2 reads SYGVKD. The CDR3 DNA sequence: TGTGCCATCAGTGAAGTAAGCTCCTATAATTCACCCCTCCACTTT. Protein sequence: CAISEVSSYNSPLHF.

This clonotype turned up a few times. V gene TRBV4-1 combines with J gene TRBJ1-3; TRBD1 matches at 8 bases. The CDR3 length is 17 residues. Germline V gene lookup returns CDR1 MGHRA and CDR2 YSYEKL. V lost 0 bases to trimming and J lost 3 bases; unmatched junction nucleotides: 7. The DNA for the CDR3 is TGCGCCAGCAGCCAAGAGCCCCAGGGGGCAAGTGGAAACACCATATATTTT. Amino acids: CASSQEPQGASGNTIYF.

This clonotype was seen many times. The CDR3 nucleotides read TGCGCCAGCAGCCACTCGACAGGTCCTAACTATGGCTACACCTTC. Protein product: CASSHSTGPNYGYTF. The rearrangement joins TRBV4-3 to TRBJ1-2; D may be TRBD1 (6 bases). Trimming stripped 3 bases from V and 0 bases from J, with 11 bases between. The CDR3 runs to 15 residues. Germline CDR1 and CDR2: LGHNA and YSLEER.

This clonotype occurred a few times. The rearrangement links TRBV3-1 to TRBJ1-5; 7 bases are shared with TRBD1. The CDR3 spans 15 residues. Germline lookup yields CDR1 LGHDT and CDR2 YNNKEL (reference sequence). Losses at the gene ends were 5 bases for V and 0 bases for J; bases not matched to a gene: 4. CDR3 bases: TGTGCCAGCAGCATCGGGACAGCTAGCAATCAGCCCCAGCATTTT. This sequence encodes CASSIGTASNQPQHF. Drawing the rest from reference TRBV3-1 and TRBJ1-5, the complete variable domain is DTAVSQTPKYLVTQMGNDKSIKCEQNLGHDTMYWYKQDSKKFLKIMFSYNNKELIINETVPNRFSPKSPDKAHLNLHINSLELGDSAVYFCASSIGTASNQPQHFGDGTRLSIL.

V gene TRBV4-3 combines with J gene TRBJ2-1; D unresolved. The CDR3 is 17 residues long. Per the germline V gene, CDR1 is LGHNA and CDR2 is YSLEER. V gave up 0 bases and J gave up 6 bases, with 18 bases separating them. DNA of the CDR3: TGCGCCAGCAGCCAAGATCTACTCGGAGCCCCAGGCAATGAGCAGTTCTTC. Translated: CASSQDLLGAPGNEQFF.

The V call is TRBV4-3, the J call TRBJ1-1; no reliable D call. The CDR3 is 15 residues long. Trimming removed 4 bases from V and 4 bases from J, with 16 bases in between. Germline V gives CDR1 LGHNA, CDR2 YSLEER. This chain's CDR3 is CASSLAVGSGTEAFF. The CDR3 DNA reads TGCGCCAGCAGCCTAGCGGTGGGCTCCGGCACTGAAGCTTTCTTT.

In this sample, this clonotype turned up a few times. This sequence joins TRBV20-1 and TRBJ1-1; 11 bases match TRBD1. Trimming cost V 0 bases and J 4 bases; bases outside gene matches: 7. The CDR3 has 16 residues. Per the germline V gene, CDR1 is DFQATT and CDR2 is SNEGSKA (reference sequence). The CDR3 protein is CSARDLIGTGGTEAFF. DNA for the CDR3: TGCAGTGCTAGAGATCTTATAGGGACAGGGGGCACTGAAGCTTTCTTT.

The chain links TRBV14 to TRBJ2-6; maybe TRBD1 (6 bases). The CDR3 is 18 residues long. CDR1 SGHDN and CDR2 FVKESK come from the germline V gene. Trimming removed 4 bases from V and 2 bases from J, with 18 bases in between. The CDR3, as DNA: TGTGCCAGCAGCCCACTACAGGGAAGTTTGCCTGGGGCCAACGTCCTGACTTTC. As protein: CASSPLQGSLPGANVLTF.

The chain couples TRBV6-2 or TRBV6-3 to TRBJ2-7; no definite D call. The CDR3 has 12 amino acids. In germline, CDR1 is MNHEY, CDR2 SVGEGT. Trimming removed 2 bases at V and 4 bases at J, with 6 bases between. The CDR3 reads CASSYGRYEQYF. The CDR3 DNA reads TGTGCCAGCAGTTACGGCAGGTACGAGCAGTACTTC.

The CDR3 coding sequence is TGTGCCAGCTCACCACCTCTGGACGGCAGCCAAGAGACCCAGTACTTC. Translation gives CASSPPLDGSQETQYF. The genes are TRBV18 and TRBJ2-5; D gene unclear. The CDR3 length is 16 residues. Germline assignment: CDR1 KGHSH and CDR2 LQKENI. V gave up 0 bases and J gave up 1 base, with 12 bases separating them.